This entry features one TCR beta chain sequence. Original handling: Reference gene primers were amplified, and this amplification served to estimate nucleated cell counts. Sequencing was performed with immunoSEQ multiplex PCR; in TCRdb, only in-frame clones are kept and a portion is missing. That table is the source of V, J and clone size, and D and trimming were worked out from the DNA. The table shows 45,000 or so clones, with 65% to 85% occurring only once. This entry is derived from a study of blood T cell repertoires in COVID-19. Study information: Nucleic acid was either cDNA or gDNA, and it came from T cells, B-cell-depleted T cells, or PBMCs.

Trimming cost V 10 bases and J 5 bases; bases outside gene matches: 9. The CDR3 covers 14 residues. Germline V gene data show CDR1 as MNHEY and CDR2 as SVGAGI. J is TRBJ2-5 and V is TRBV6-5, with 11 bases fitting TRBD2. The TCR comes from an elderly man in a cohort sampled during active COVID-19. The sample comprised peripheral blood. The CDR3: CATSLAGGSETQYF. CDR3 bases: TGTGCCACCTCCTTAGCGGGAGGGTCCGAGACCCAGTACTTC.